What follows is one T cell receptor (beta chain) and its context. Survey-level TCR beta sequencing used the immunoSEQ assay. The table came from immunoSEQ multiplex PCR; TCRdb's copy has only in-frame clones and leaves some out. There are about 68,000 clones in the sample; over 85% occur only once, and 4% to 5% lies in the top ten. The CDR3 extends over 15 amino acids. V dropped 2 bases and J dropped 7 bases, with 12 bases sitting between them. In germline, CDR1 is LGHNA, CDR2 YSLEER. The receptor comes from a man in his forties with rheumatoid arthritis. The chain joins TRBV4-3 to TRBJ1-6; D gene uncertain. Sequenced material: PBMCs. CDR3 nucleotides: TGCGCCAGCAGCCAAAACATTGCGAAGAATTCACCCCTCCACTTT. Its translation: CASSQNIAKNSPLHF.